The present TCR beta chain was sequenced within a study of a mutant IDH1 vaccine in newly diagnosed glioma. The wider study: Across weeks 1, 3, 5, 7, 11, 15, 19 and 23, patients received a vaccination each time, eight in all. Either 4-6 weeks after radiotherapy alone or alongside temozolomide, vaccination was begun. Prior therapy was radiotherapy, temozolomide, or both; most received both.

Findings and caveats of the study: Pseudoprogression seemed unlinked to shifts in top peripheral T cell clonotypes.

Method: immunoSEQ multiplex PCR; TCRdb's copy keeps in-frame clones and lacks some. The sample yields 110,000 or so clones, around 90% seen once. V dropped 7 bases and J dropped 1 base, with 10 bases sitting between them. Germline values: CDR1 SNHLY, CDR2 FYNNEI. The CDR3 consists of 14 residues. To note about this clone: Its antigen is undetermined.

Regarding time point: week 11, during vaccination. What each vaccine dose contained was 300 ug of mutant IDH1 20-mer peptide, accompanied by topical imiquimod. The TCR was taken from a woman between 50 and 59 years old with glioma. This sample comprised PBMCs, obtained from a glioma patient whose treatment included an IDH1 peptide vaccine. The chain uses TRBV2 and TRBJ2-2, with D possibly TRBD2 on 5 matching bases. As DNA, the CDR3 is TGTGCCAGCAAAAGGACTGAGAACACCGGGGAGCTGTTTTTT. Protein sequence: CASKRTENTGELFF.